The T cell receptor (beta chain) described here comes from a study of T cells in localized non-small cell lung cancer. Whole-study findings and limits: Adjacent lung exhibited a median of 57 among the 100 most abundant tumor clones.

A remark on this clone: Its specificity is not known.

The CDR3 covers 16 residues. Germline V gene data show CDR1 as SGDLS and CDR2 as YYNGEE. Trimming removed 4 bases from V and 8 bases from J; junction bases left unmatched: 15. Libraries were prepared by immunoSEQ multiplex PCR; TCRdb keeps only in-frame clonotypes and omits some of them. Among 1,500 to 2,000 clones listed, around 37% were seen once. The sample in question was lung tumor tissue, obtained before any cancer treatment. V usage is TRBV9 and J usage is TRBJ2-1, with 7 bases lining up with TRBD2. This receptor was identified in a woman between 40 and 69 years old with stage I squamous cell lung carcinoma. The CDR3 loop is CASSPRAGTLNHEQFF. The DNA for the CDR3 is TGTGCCAGCAGCCCTCGAGCGGGGACGTTGAATCATGAGCAGTTCTTC.